This is a list of T cell receptor beta chains from one sample in a study of T-cell reconstitution after alpha-beta-depleted transplantation in children. TCRdb processed the PCR reads anew with MiXCR; each CDR3 protein has one entry. The sample consists of a few hundred thousand distinct CDR3 sequences, approximately 23% of them appearing once. The sequencing here drew on PBMCs, mostly from graft donor cells, taken 180 days after TCRalphabeta/CD19-depleted stem cell transplant. These TCRs come from a male patient aged 10 to 17 who had a stem cell transplant for acute lymphoblastic leukemia, so the T cells may come from the graft donor. Both conserved end residues are part of each CDR3. D genes are given only for firm matches. Size tells how often a clone was seen (once, few, many) or the class of an expanded clone, and some rows leave it out.

TRBV5-5	few	.	TRBJ2-7	CASSLSGVKSYEQYF	TGTGCCAGCAGCTTATCAGGGGTGAAATCTTACGAGCAGTACTTC
TRBV20-1	few	TRBD2	TRBJ2-7	CSARYVGRAGEQYF	TGCAGTGCTAGATACGTCGGGAGGGCAGGTGAGCAGTACTTC
TRBV4-1	few	.	TRBJ1-1	CASSQKGLNTEAFF	TGCGCCAGCAGCCAGAAAGGGTTGAACACTGAAGCTTTCTTT
TRBV6-2/TRBV6-3	.	.	TRBJ2-1	CASSPFSPGNEQFF	TGTGCCAGCAGCCCGTTCTCTCCCGGGAATGAGCAGTTCTTC
TRBV11-1	.	TRBD2	TRBJ2-7	CASRSLTSGTYEQYF	TGTGCCAGCAGATCCTTGACTAGCGGGACCTACGAGCAGTACTTC
TRBV11-2	.	TRBD2	TRBJ2-7	CASSFRNSGSYEQYF	TGTGCCAGCAGCTTTCGGAATAGCGGGAGCTACGAGCAGTACTTC
TRBV12-3/TRBV12-4	.	TRBD1	TRBJ2-4	CASSSRTGVAKNIQYF	TGTGCCAGCAGTTCCCGCACAGGGGTGGCCAAAAACATTCAGTACTTC
TRBV20-1	.	.	TRBJ2-7	CSARPAEQYF	TGCAGTGCTAGGCCCGCGGAGCAGTACTTC
TRBV4-1	.	.	TRBJ2-2	CASSQPTGTGELFF	TGCGCCAGCAGCCAGCCGACAGGAACCGGGGAGCTGTTTTTT
TRBV20-1	.	TRBD1	TRBJ1-6	CSARRDRRLSSYNSPLHF	TGCAGTGCTCGAAGGGACAGGCGATTAAGCTCCTATAATTCACCCCTCCACTTT
TRBV12-5	few	TRBD2	TRBJ2-1	CASGTGLAGVSEQFF	TGTGCTAGTGGTACGGGACTAGCGGGAGTGTCCGAGCAGTTCTTC
TRBV12-3/TRBV12-4	.	TRBD2	TRBJ2-4	CASGSAPSGRGDIQYF	TGTGCCAGCGGCTCTGCGCCTAGCGGCCGGGGGGACATTCAGTACTTC
TRBV5-1	few	.	TRBJ2-3	CASSFGPTATTDTQYF	TGCGCCAGCAGCTTTGGCCCCACGGCTACCACAGATACGCAGTATTTT
TRBV20-1	.	.	TRBJ1-4	CSASTPSNFNEKLFF	TGCAGTGCTAGTACCCCCAGTAACTTTAATGAAAAACTGTTTTTT
TRBV27	.	TRBD2	TRBJ2-1	CASSLLGGDNEQFF	TGTGCCAGCAGTTTACTGGGAGGGGACAATGAGCAGTTCTTC
TRBV20-1	few	.	TRBJ1-6	CSARVDGWSGSPLHF	TGCAGTGCTAGAGTAGACGGCTGGAGTGGTTCACCCCTCCACTTT
TRBV19	.	.	TRBJ1-3	CASSILTLAGNTIYF	TGTGCCAGTAGTATTCTAACCCTGGCTGGAAACACCATATATTTT
TRBV5-1	few	.	TRBJ1-1	CASSTPRGNTEAFF	TGCGCCAGCAGCACCCCCAGGGGGAACACTGAAGCTTTCTTT
TRBV5-1	.	.	TRBJ2-1	CASSWAAYNEQFF	TGCGCCAGCAGCTGGGCAGCTTACAATGAGCAGTTCTTC
TRBV27	few	.	TRBJ2-7	CASSLGQPLYSYEQYF	TGTGCCAGCAGTTTAGGTCAACCTCTATACTCCTACGAGCAGTACTTC
TRBV5-1	.	TRBD1	TRBJ2-3	CASSWDRGADTQYF	TGCGCCAGCAGCTGGGACAGGGGGGCAGATACGCAGTATTTT
TRBV5-1	few	.	TRBJ1-4	CASSYTVATNEKLFF	TGCGCCAGCAGTTATACTGTCGCAACTAATGAAAAACTGTTTTTT
TRBV6-1	.	TRBD1	TRBJ1-2	CASTEGQGGDYGYTF	TGTGCCAGCACCGAAGGACAGGGAGGGGACTATGGCTACACCTTC
TRBV5-1	many	TRBD2	TRBJ2-7	CASSFPGAGAYEQYF	TGCGCCAGCAGCTTTCCTGGTGCGGGAGCCTACGAGCAGTACTTC
TRBV27	.	.	TRBJ2-7	CASSRGSTPYEQYF	TGTGCCAGTTCGAGGGGGTCCACACCCTACGAGCAGTACTTC
TRBV20-1	.	.	TRBJ1-2	CSARDLSDYGYTF	TGCAGTGCTAGAGATCTCTCGGATTATGGCTACACCTTC
TRBV9	few	TRBD2	TRBJ2-1	CASSVEGSGGQFF	TGTGCCAGCAGCGTAGAGGGTAGCGGGGGGCAGTTCTTC
TRBV7-9	many	.	TRBJ2-5	CASSVQETQYF	TGTGCCAGCAGCGTACAAGAGACCCAGTACTTC
TRBV7-6	many	.	TRBJ2-3	CASSYHRDTQYF	TGTGCCAGCAGCTACCACCGGGATACGCAGTATTTT
TRBV20-1	few	.	TRBJ2-3	CSARDPEGLSTDTQYF	TGCAGTGCTAGAGATCCGGAAGGGCTTAGCACAGATACGCAGTATTTT
TRBV15	once	.	TRBJ1-5	CATSRVGGLQPQHF	TGTGCCACCAGCAGAGTCGGGGGTTTGCAGCCCCAGCATTTT
TRBV12-5	few	TRBD2	TRBJ2-1	CASGSGTSGSNEQFF	TGTGCTAGTGGTTCTGGGACTAGCGGGAGCAATGAGCAGTTCTTC
TRBV20-1	few	.	TRBJ2-7	CSASLGPFGSEQYF	TGCAGTGCTAGCCTGGGACCCTTTGGATCCGAGCAGTACTTC
TRBV14	few	.	TRBJ1-3	CASSLRPSAIYF	TGTGCCAGCAGCCTGAGACCCTCCGCCATATATTTT
TRBV20-1	.	.	TRBJ2-5	CSASFGLGVETQYF	TGCAGTGCTAGTTTTGGGTTGGGGGTAGAGACCCAGTACTTC
TRBV9	.	TRBD2	TRBJ2-3	CASSVGSGNTDTQYF	TGTGCCAGCAGCGTAGGGAGCGGGAACACAGATACGCAGTATTTT
TRBV28	.	.	TRBJ2-7	CASSLGEDVYEQYF	TGTGCCAGCAGTTTAGGGGAGGATGTCTACGAGCAGTACTTC
TRBV10-3	.	.	TRBJ2-3	CAISERLRAGFTDTQYF	TGTGCCATCAGTGAGAGGTTACGGGCGGGATTCACAGATACGCAGTATTTT
TRBV10-3	few	TRBD2	TRBJ2-5	CAISEPKIAGVETQYF	TGTGCCATCAGTGAGCCCAAAATAGCGGGAGTTGAGACCCAGTACTTC
TRBV29-1	.	TRBD1	TRBJ1-5	CSVRTGGNQPQHF	TGCAGCGTAAGGACAGGGGGCAATCAGCCCCAGCATTTT
TRBV5-1	few	TRBD2	TRBJ2-3	CASSQMTSGRSDTQYF	TGCGCCAGCAGCCAAATGACTAGCGGGAGATCAGATACGCAGTATTTT
TRBV18	.	.	TRBJ1-5	CASSPESNQPQHF	TGTGCCAGCTCACCAGAGAGCAATCAGCCCCAGCATTTT
TRBV12-3/TRBV12-4	few	.	TRBJ2-7	CASRRNYEQYF	TGTGCCAGCAGACGTAACTACGAGCAGTACTTC
TRBV5-1	.	TRBD1	TRBJ1-2	CSSSRMGQVNHGYTF	TGCTCCAGCAGCCGGATGGGACAGGTCAACCATGGCTACACCTTC
TRBV5-1	.	TRBD1	TRBJ2-1	CASSSGTGGYNEQFF	TGCGCCAGCAGCTCCGGGACAGGGGGCTACAATGAGCAGTTCTTC
TRBV27	.	.	TRBJ2-7	CASSLSPGIEQYF	TGTGCCAGCAGTTTATCTCCGGGAATCGAGCAGTACTTC